Following are 8 T cell receptor beta chains from one sample sequenced in a study of shared clonotypes between healthy human individuals. Here immunoSEQ multiplex PCR was the method, and the copy in TCRdb shows in-frame clones only, minus some. The table records approximately 1.5 million clones, 98% of them present only once. Sequencing was carried out using naive CD4+ T cells sorted from blood. Sample subset: CD45RA+ positively selected. The receptors were sampled from a man younger than 40 in good health.

The chain carries TRBV6-1 and TRBJ2-1; no clear D gene. V lost 4 bases, J lost 0 bases, and 10 bases lay in between. CDR1 and CDR2 (germline): MNHNS, SASEGT. The CDR3 is made up of 15 amino acids. The CDR3 sequence is CASSVSAPSYNEQFF. CDR3 coding DNA: TGTGCCAGCAGTGTTTCAGCGCCCTCCTACAATGAGCAGTTCTTC.

V usage is TRBV5-4 and J usage is TRBJ1-2, with 8 bases aligning to TRBD1. V was clipped by 4 bases and J by 4 bases; unmatched bases: 6. Germline CDR1 reads SGHNT; CDR2 reads YYREEE (reference sequence). CDR3 size: 14 residues. CDR3 nucleotides: TGTGCCAGCAGCCAGACAGGGGTACTCTATGGCTACACCTTC. It is translated as CASSQTGVLYGYTF.

This chain uses TRBV7-2 with TRBJ2-1, with 10 nucleotides matching TRBD2. The CDR3 has 15 amino acids. The germline V gene has CDR1 SGHTA and CDR2 FQGNSA. The V gene end was trimmed by 4 bases and the J gene end by 12 bases; junction bases not matched to a gene: 12. The CDR3 DNA is TGTGCCAGCAGCTCTCTAGCGGGAGTAGGAGCGGGGCAGTTCTTC. Protein product: CASSSLAGVGAGQFF.

The J gene is TRBJ2-7, the V gene TRBV7-2; D remains unclear. Germline V gene data show CDR1 as SGHTA and CDR2 as FQGNSA. The germline V and J ends were trimmed by 5 bases and 2 bases, with 13 bases remaining between them. The CDR3 consists of 14 residues. CDR3 in DNA: TGTGCCAGCAGCACCTGGACGACTGCCTACGAGCAGTACTTC. Translation: CASSTWTTAYEQYF.

This clone occurred once. The V gene is TRBV5-5, the J gene TRBJ2-1; the match to TRBD2 covers 9 bases. CDR1 and CDR2 from the germline V gene are SGHKS and YYEKEE (reference sequence). The ends lost 0 bases at V and 14 bases at J; junction bases unmatched: 9. The CDR3 sequence is 14 residues long. The CDR3, as DNA: TGTGCCAGCAGCTTGGAAATTGCGGGAGGGCTCGAGTTCTTC. Translation: CASSLEIAGGLEFF.

J is TRBJ1-1 and V is TRBV29-1; D gene unclear. Trimming took off 4 bases at V and 0 bases at J, with 12 bases between the two ends. The germline gives CDR1 SQVTM, CDR2 ANQGSEA. This CDR3 is 14 amino acids long. CDR3 DNA: TGCAGCGTTGCCGGGGAACCCATGAACACTGAAGCTTTCTTT. This gives the protein CSVAGEPMNTEAFF.

This clone appeared a single time. V gene TRBV6-5 combines with J gene TRBJ2-2, with D possibly being TRBD2 (5 bases). The CDR3 loop spans 15 amino acids. Germline assignment: CDR1 MNHEY and CDR2 SVGAGI. V lost 0 bases, J lost 4 bases, and 9 bases lay in between. The DNA for the CDR3 is TGTGCCAGCAGTTACTCCGGGGTAGTCACCGGGGAGCTGTTTTTT. It encodes CASSYSGVVTGELFF.

This sequence joins TRBV28 and TRBJ2-1; D not certain. The CDR3 sequence is 13 residues long. V lost 9 bases and J lost 4, with 13 bases in between. Germline V CDR1 and CDR2: MDHEN, SYDVKM. Here the CDR3 reads CASRTGPYNEQFF. The CDR3 DNA reads TGTGCCAGTCGGACGGGCCCGTACAATGAGCAGTTCTTC. The entire variable domain, with the rest obtained from reference TRBV28 and TRBJ2-1, is as follows: DVKVTQSSRYLVKRTGEKVFLECVQDMDHENMFWYRQDPGLGLRLIYFSYDVKMKEKGDIPEGYSVSREKKERFSLILESASTNQTSMYLCASRTGPYNEQFFGPGTRLTVL.